Below are 7 T cell receptor beta chains sequenced from a single sample in a study of cytomegalovirus exposure and HLA in healthy donors. The PCR was carried out with 60 Vbeta primers and 13 Jbeta primers. Data came from immunoSEQ multiplex PCR; TCRdb stores just in-frame clones and leaves some out. Of about 130,000 clones listed, roughly 78% are singletons. Sequencing was done on a sample of PBMCs. These receptors all stem from a male donor in good health and CMV-seronegative.

V is TRBV9 and J is TRBJ2-1, with 8 bases aligning to TRBD2. With 3 bases clipped from V and 1 base from J, the junction kept 3 bases outside the gene matches. The CDR3 covers 15 residues. Germline V gene lookup returns CDR1 SGDLS and CDR2 YYNGEE. CDR3 DNA sequence: TGTGCCAGCAGCGGGGGCGGGGGGTCCTACAATGAGCAGTTCTTC. Its protein is CASSGGGGSYNEQFF.

This sequence joins TRBV18 and TRBJ2-3; D is ambiguous. Germline V gene lookup returns CDR1 KGHSH and CDR2 LQKENI. Trimming took 5 bases from V and 3 from J, leaving 9 bases between them. CDR3 length equals 13 residues. CDR3 sequence reads: CASSSMTTDTQYF. CDR3 DNA sequence: TGTGCCAGCTCATCTATGACTACAGATACGCAGTATTTT.

The chain uses TRBV7-6 and TRBJ2-1, with D unclear. V was trimmed by 2 bases and J by 8 bases, leaving 16 bases between them. Germline CDR1 SGHVS, CDR2 FNYEAQ. The CDR3 spans 15 residues. Written as DNA, the CDR3 is TGTGCCAGCAGCTTAAAGGTGACCAAGAGCGATGAGCAGTTCTTC. Translating gives CASSLKVTKSDEQFF.

The rearrangement links TRBV11-2 to TRBJ2-2; D call uncertain. CDR3 length: 14 amino acids. Trimming removed 7 bases from V and 4 bases from J, with 13 bases in between. Per the germline V gene, CDR1 is SGHAT and CDR2 is FQNNGV. CDR3 protein: CASTTRDSTGELFF. Here the CDR3 DNA reads TGTGCCAGCACCACACGAGACTCCACCGGGGAGCTGTTTTTT. Combining the CDR3 with reference TRBV11-2 and TRBJ2-2 gives the whole variable domain EAGVAQSPRYKIIEKRQSVAFWCNPISGHATLYWYQQILGQGPKLLIQFQNNGVVDDSQLPKDRFSAERLKGVDSTLKIQPAKLEDSAVYLCASTTRDSTGELFFGEGSRLTVL.

CDR3 nucleotides: TGTGCCTGGAGTCAGTTCGTAGGTACTAGCGGGGACGAGCAGTACTTC. Protein product: CAWSQFVGTSGDEQYF. The chain carries TRBV30 and TRBJ2-5, with TRBD2 matching 10 bases. The J call may be in error: the DNA end matches TRBJ2-7 better. The CDR3 has 16 residues. Germline assignment: CDR1 GTSNPN and CDR2 SVGIG (reference sequence).

The chain is built from TRBV10-3 and TRBJ1-1; no definite D call. This CDR3 is built from 11 residues. V was trimmed by 0 bases and J by 11 bases, leaving 7 bases between them. CDR1 and CDR2 (germline): ENHRY, SYGVKD. CDR3 in amino acids: CAISESITAFF. DNA of the CDR3: TGTGCCATCAGTGAGTCGATCACTGCTTTCTTT.

The chain carries TRBV9 and TRBJ2-2, with D tentatively TRBD2 (6 bases). Trimming took off 0 bases at V and 1 base at J, with 10 bases between the two ends. The CDR3 is made up of 16 amino acids. CDR1 is SGDLS and CDR2 is YYNGEE in the germline V gene. The CDR3 here is CASSVATSLNTGELFF. In nucleotides, the CDR3 is TGTGCCAGCAGCGTAGCTACTAGCTTGAACACCGGGGAGCTGTTTTTT.